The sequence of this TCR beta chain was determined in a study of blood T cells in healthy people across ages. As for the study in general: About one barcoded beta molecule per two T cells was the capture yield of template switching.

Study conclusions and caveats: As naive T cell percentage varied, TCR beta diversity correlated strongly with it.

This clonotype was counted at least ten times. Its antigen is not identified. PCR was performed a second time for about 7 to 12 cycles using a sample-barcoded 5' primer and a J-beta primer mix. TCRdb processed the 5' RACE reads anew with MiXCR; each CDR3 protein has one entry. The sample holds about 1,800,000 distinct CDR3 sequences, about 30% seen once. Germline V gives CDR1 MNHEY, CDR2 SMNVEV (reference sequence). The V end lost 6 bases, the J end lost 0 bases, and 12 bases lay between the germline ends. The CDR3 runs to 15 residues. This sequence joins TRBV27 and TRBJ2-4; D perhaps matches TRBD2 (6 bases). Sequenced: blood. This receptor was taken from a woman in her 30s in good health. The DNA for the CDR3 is TGTGCCAGCAGCGCGGGGATACTAGCCAAAAACATTCAGTACTTC. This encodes CASSAGILAKNIQYF.